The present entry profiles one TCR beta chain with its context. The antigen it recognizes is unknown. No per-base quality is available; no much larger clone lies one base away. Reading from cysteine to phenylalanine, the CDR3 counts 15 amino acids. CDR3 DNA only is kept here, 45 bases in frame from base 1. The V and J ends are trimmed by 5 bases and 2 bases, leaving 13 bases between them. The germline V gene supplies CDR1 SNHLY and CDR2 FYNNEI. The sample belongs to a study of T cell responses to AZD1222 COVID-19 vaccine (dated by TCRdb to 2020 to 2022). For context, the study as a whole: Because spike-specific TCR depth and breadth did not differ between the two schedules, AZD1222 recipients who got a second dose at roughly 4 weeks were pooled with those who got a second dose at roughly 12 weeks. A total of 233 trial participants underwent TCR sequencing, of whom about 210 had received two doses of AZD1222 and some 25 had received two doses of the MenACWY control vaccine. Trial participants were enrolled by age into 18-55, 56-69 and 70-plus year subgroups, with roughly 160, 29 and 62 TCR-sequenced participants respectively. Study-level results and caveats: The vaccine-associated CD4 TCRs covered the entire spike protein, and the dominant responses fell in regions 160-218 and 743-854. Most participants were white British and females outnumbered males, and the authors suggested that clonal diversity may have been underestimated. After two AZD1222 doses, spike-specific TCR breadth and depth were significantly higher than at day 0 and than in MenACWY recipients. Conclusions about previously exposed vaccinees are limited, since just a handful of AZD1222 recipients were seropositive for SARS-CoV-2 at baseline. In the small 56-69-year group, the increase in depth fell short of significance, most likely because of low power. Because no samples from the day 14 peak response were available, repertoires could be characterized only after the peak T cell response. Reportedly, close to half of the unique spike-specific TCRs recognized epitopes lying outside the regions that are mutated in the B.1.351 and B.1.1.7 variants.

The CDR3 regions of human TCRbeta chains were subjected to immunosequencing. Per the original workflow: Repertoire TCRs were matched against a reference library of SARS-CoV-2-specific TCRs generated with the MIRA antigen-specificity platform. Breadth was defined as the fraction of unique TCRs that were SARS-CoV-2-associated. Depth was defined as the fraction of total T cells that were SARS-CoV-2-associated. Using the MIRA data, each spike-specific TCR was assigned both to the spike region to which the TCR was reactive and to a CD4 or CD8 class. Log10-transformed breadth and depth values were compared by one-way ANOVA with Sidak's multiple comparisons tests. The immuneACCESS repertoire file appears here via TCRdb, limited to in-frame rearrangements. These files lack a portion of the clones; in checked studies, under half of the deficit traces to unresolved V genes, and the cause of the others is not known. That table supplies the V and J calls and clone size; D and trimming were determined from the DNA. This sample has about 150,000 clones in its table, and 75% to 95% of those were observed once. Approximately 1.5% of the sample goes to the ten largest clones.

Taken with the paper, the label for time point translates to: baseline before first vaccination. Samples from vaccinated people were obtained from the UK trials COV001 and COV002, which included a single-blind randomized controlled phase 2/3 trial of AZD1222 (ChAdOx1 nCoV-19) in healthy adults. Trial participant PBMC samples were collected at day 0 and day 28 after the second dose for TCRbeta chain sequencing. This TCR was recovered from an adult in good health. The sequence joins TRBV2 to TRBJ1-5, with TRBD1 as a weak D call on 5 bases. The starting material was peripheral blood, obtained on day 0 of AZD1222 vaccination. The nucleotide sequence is TGTGCCAGCAGTCCTCAGGGAGGGGGCAATCAGCCCCAGCATTTT. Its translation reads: CASSPQGGGNQPQHF.